The 32 T cell receptor beta chains given below trace back to one sample, sequenced in a study of Graves' ophthalmopathy and Graves' hyperthyroidism. Amplification targeted the TCR beta CDR3 regions, with RNA transcripts as the source material. HTBI primers were used in a first-round RT-PCR, which preceded a second-round multiplex PCR. MiXCR, applied by TCRdb to the multiplex PCR reads, yields one record per CDR3 protein. This sample carries roughly 400,000 distinct CDR3 sequences, 15% to 20% of them seen once, and the ten largest clones take 2% to 2.5%. Sequenced: peripheral blood. The receptor set was obtained from an adult woman with stable Graves' hyperthyroidism.

This clonotype was seen at least ten times. The chain links TRBV5-1 to TRBJ2-4, with 12 bases matching TRBD1. Germline V gene data show CDR1 as SGHRS and CDR2 as YFSETQ. CDR3 length: 16 residues. V shed 6 bases and J 3 bases; nucleotides not matched to a gene: 7. The DNA for the CDR3 is TGCGCCAGCACCACCGGGACAGGGGGCGTCAAAAACATTCAGTACTTC. Amino acids: CASTTGTGGVKNIQYF.

This clonotype has at least ten counts. The V call is TRBV19, the J call TRBJ1-6; unclear D gene. Looked up from germline, CDR1 is LNHDA and CDR2 is SQIVND (reference sequence). The length of the CDR3 is 14 residues. The V end was cut by 3 bases, the J end by 4 bases, with 7 bases between. DNA of the CDR3: TGTGCCAGTAGTATTGCAGAATATAATTCACCCCTCCACTTT. It encodes CASSIAEYNSPLHF.

This clonotype was seen repeatedly, ten times or more. The rearrangement uses TRBV30 and TRBJ2-7, with a tentative D call TRBD1 (6 bases). Germline assignment: CDR1 GTSNPN and CDR2 SVGIG (reference sequence). The length of the CDR3 is 15 residues. V was cut by 2 bases and J by 0 bases, with 14 bases left in between. The CDR3 sequence is CAWSFDRPISYEQYF. DNA for the CDR3: TGTGCCTGGAGTTTCGACAGGCCGATCTCCTACGAGCAGTACTTC.

The chain combines TRBV10-3 with TRBJ1-1; 9 bases agree with TRBD1. This CDR3 has 14 residues. Per germline, CDR1 ENHRY and CDR2 SYGVKD. V dropped 5 bases and J dropped 4; count of bases not matched to a gene: 5. The CDR3 DNA follows: TGTGCCATCAGTCTGGGGGGACAGGGCACTGAAGCTTTCTTT. Amino acid sequence: CAISLGGQGTEAFF.

This clonotype was recorded many times. The rearrangement joins TRBV20-1 to TRBJ2-6; 10 bases agree with TRBD1. This CDR3 has 16 amino acids. Per germline, CDR1 DFQATT and CDR2 SNEGSKA (reference sequence). Trimming removed 8 bases from V and 1 base from J; junction bases left unmatched: 8. The CDR3 reads CSTRTGGTSGANVLTF. CDR3 DNA: TGCAGTACCAGGACAGGGGGAACTTCTGGGGCCAACGTCCTGACTTTC.

As to this clonotype: A single base separates this from a much larger clone, so it may be a read error. V and J are TRBV19 and TRBJ2-5, with D uncertain. CDR3 length: 11 residues. Germline lookup yields CDR1 LNHDA and CDR2 SQIVND (reference sequence). The CDR3 spells CASNGGEGQDF. CDR3 in DNA: TGTGCCAGTAACGGCGGAGAAGGCCAGGACTTC.

This sequence joins TRBV2 and TRBJ1-1; D gene uncertain. Trimming pared 6 bases from V and 7 bases from J, leaving 27 bases between. The germline V gene encodes CDR1 SNHLY and CDR2 FYNNEI. The CDR3 is made up of 17 amino acids. This CDR3 reads CASSVSPDTEIHYEAFF. In nucleotides, the CDR3 is TGTGCCAGCAGCGTTTCACCTGATACAGAGATCCACTATGAAGCTTTCTTT.

In its sample, this clonotype was seen a few times. The V gene is TRBV6-1, the J gene TRBJ2-5, with D uncertain. V was cut by 4 bases and J by 1 base, with 10 bases left in between. The CDR3 runs to 14 residues. Germline V gene lookup returns CDR1 MNHNS and CDR2 SASEGT. CDR3 nucleotide sequence: TGTGCCAGCAGTGGGACCAGCTCCCAAGAGACCCAGTACTTC. This codes for CASSGTSSQETQYF.

The rearrangement links TRBV6-1 to TRBJ1-2; 8 bases align to TRBD1. With 5 bases clipped from V and 8 bases from J, the junction kept 7 bases outside the gene matches. Germline V gene data show CDR1 as MNHNS and CDR2 as SASEGT. The length of the CDR3 is 13 residues. The CDR3, as DNA: TGTGCCAGCAGTAATGGACAGGGACAGGGCTACACCTTC. Protein: CASSNGQGQGYTF.

The rearrangement uses TRBV5-1 and TRBJ2-5; D remains ambiguous. The ends were cut back, 4 bases at V and 5 bases at J, with 24 bases in the middle. Looked up from germline, CDR1 is SGHRS and CDR2 is YFSETQ. This CDR3 contains 17 residues. Here the CDR3 reads CASSPYRLDLRMETQYF. The DNA of the CDR3 is TGCGCCAGCAGCCCCTATCGATTGGATTTGAGGATGGAGACCCAGTACTTC.

This clonotype was observed many times. The rearrangement links TRBV7-2 to TRBJ1-5, with D unresolved. Between the trimmed V and J ends, which lost 2 bases and 0 bases, there was a span of 8 bases. The CDR3 sequence is 15 residues long. Germline CDR1 SGHTA, CDR2 FQGNSA. The CDR3 loop reads CASSLFRNSNQPQHF. CDR3 nucleotides: TGTGCCAGCAGCTTATTCCGGAATAGCAATCAGCCCCAGCATTTT. Variable domain in full (rest from reference TRBV7-2 and TRBJ1-5): GAGVSQSPSNKVTEKGKDVELRCDPISGHTALYWYRQSLGQGLEFLIYFQGNSAPDKSGLPSDRFSAERTGGSVSTLTIQRTQQEDSAVYLCASSLFRNSNQPQHFGDGTRLSIL.

This chain links TRBV20-1 with TRBJ1-1, with D unclear. Trimming removed 2 bases at V and 1 base at J, with 11 bases between. The germline V gene has CDR1 DFQATT and CDR2 SNEGSKA (reference sequence). The CDR3 length is 14 residues. DNA for the CDR3: TGCAGTGCTAGAAGGACGGGGAGGAACACTGAAGCTTTCTTT. This sequence encodes CSARRTGRNTEAFF.

In this sample, this clonotype turned up many times. The chain links TRBV6-1 to TRBJ2-5; weak D call: TRBD2 (6 bases). Per germline, CDR1 MNHNS and CDR2 SASEGT. V was clipped by 6 bases and J by 4 bases, with 15 bases between them. CDR3 length: 14 residues. The CDR3 nucleotides read TGTGCCAGCAGCAAGGGCCAGGGAGGAGAGACCCAGTACTTC. It translates to CASSKGQGGETQYF.

This clonotype was observed at least ten times. This chain uses TRBV6-1 with TRBJ2-7; TRBD2 agrees at 9 bases. Germline CDR1 MNHNS, CDR2 SASEGT. This CDR3 has 15 residues. Losses at the gene ends were 5 bases for V and 0 bases for J; bases not matched to a gene: 5. The DNA for the CDR3 is TGTGCCAGCAGTCGTCTAGCGGGATCCTCCTACGAGCAGTACTTC. The encoded protein is CASSRLAGSSYEQYF.

This clonotype has at least ten counts. This sequence joins TRBV27 and TRBJ2-7, with D hard to call. The CDR3 covers 13 residues. V was pared by 5 bases and J by 5 bases, with 13 bases between. The germline gives CDR1 MNHEY, CDR2 SMNVEV (reference sequence). CDR3 in DNA: TGTGCCAGCAGTCACTCATACCGGGACGAGCAGTACTTC. This gives the protein CASSHSYRDEQYF.

This clonotype showed up many times. The chain recombines TRBV29-1 with TRBJ1-1, with D perhaps matching TRBD1 (5 bases). Deletions cut 7 bases from V and 6 bases from J, with 15 bases between. There are 12 residues in the CDR3. Germline loops: CDR1 SQVTM, CDR2 ANQGSEA. The DNA of the CDR3 is TGCAGCGAGACCACAGGCGGCGCTGAAGCTTTCTTT. Translation gives CSETTGGAEAFF.

The rearrangement links TRBV6-1 to TRBJ2-5; unclear D gene. Germline CDR1 and CDR2: MNHNS and SASEGT. The CDR3 extends over 13 amino acids. V was cut by 8 bases and J by 6 bases, with 16 bases left in between. CDR3 amino acids: CASGVPRLKTQYF. DNA of the CDR3: TGTGCCAGCGGAGTGCCCCGTCTGAAGACCCAGTACTTC.

This clonotype showed up many times. V is TRBV7-2 and J is TRBJ2-4; 9 bases fit TRBD1. The J segment lost 4 bases and the V segment lost 5 bases, leaving 6 bases of the junction unmatched. This CDR3 comprises 15 residues. The germline V gene encodes CDR1 SGHTA and CDR2 FQGNSA. The CDR3 DNA reads as TGTGCCAGCAGCGACCAGGGACAGGGTAAAAACATTCAGTACTTC. Its protein is CASSDQGQGKNIQYF.

This clonotype has ten or more counts. V gene TRBV27 combines with J gene TRBJ1-5, with D possibly matching TRBD1 (6 bases). The CDR3 covers 15 residues. V dropped 6 bases and J dropped 6 bases, with 18 bases sitting between them. The germline V gene has CDR1 MNHEY and CDR2 SMNVEV (reference sequence). This CDR3 is CASRGHGASAQPQHF. DNA for the CDR3: TGTGCCAGCAGGGGACATGGGGCGTCGGCTCAGCCCCAGCATTTT.

This clonotype has ten or more counts. This chain links TRBV6-5 with TRBJ1-1; D ambiguous. V gave up 2 bases and J gave up 3 bases, with 13 bases separating them. In germline, CDR1 is MNHEY, CDR2 SVGAGI. The CDR3 runs to 15 residues. The CDR3, as DNA: TGTGCCAGCAGTTACGGGTCTGTTGAATACACTGAAGCTTTCTTT. It codes for CASSYGSVEYTEAFF.

This clonotype has a count of ten or more. The V gene is TRBV30, the J gene TRBJ2-4; D unresolved. The V end was cut by 1 base, the J end by 5 bases, with 6 bases between. CDR1 GTSNPN and CDR2 SVGIG come from the germline V gene (reference sequence). This CDR3 is 12 amino acids long. The CDR3 loop is CAWSEAQNIQYF. The CDR3 DNA reads as TGTGCCTGGAGTGAGGCCCAAAACATTCAGTACTTC.

This clonotype was observed a handful of times. This rearrangement joins TRBV12-3 or TRBV12-4 to TRBJ2-3; D might be TRBD2 (5 bases). Trimming stripped 6 bases from V and 8 bases from J, with 15 bases between. The CDR3 is 13 amino acids. CDR3 sequence: CASRDSEFGTQYF. The DNA for the CDR3 is TGTGCCAGCAGGGACTCCGAGTTCGGTACGCAGTATTTT.

This clonotype was counted many times. The chain joins TRBV7-2 to TRBJ2-7; no firm D call. The CDR3 has 13 amino acids. CDR1 is SGHTA and CDR2 is FQGNSA in the germline V gene. Trimming pared 5 bases from V and 6 bases from J, leaving 14 bases between. The CDR3 here is CASSPHPATEQYF. In DNA, the CDR3 is TGTGCCAGCAGCCCCCACCCGGCGACCGAGCAGTACTTC.

V gene TRBV12-3 or TRBV12-4 combines with J gene TRBJ2-7; 7 bases fit TRBD1. CDR3 size: 13 residues. With V trimmed by 4 bases and J by 6 bases, 6 bases remained unmatched. Here the CDR3 DNA reads TGTGCCAGCAGTTCCTCGACAGGGCTCGAGCAGTACTTC. It yields the protein CASSSSTGLEQYF.

The V call is TRBV30, the J call TRBJ2-7; D might be TRBD1 or TRBD2, each matching 5 bases. V shed 5 bases and J shed 1 base, with 9 bases lying between them. The CDR3 loop spans 12 amino acids. Germline V gene data show CDR1 as GTSNPN and CDR2 as SVGIG (reference sequence). CDR3 loop: CAWGTGSYEQYF. CDR3 sequence (DNA): TGTGCCTGGGGGACGGGTTCCTACGAGCAGTACTTC. Full variable domain (remainder filled in from reference TRBV30 and TRBJ2-7): SQTIHQWPATLVQPVGSPLSLECTVEGTSNPNLYWYRQAAGRGLQLLFYSVGIGQISSEVPQNLSASRPQDRQFILSSKKLLLSDSGFYLCAWGTGSYEQYFGPGTRLTVT.

This clonotype was counted ten times or more. V gene TRBV7-8 combines with J gene TRBJ1-1, with D tentatively TRBD1 (5 bases). This CDR3 region has 14 residues. CDR1 and CDR2 from the germline V gene are SGHVS and FQNEAQ. Trimming removed 6 bases at V and 4 bases at J, with 15 bases between. DNA for the CDR3: TGTGCCAGCAGACACCTGGGGGGAAGCACTGAAGCTTTCTTT. Encoded protein: CASRHLGGSTEAFF.

The sample holds many counts of this clonotype. This chain joins TRBV7-2 and TRBJ2-7, with D perhaps TRBD2 (7 bases). The CDR3 length is 14 residues. V was clipped by 3 bases and J by 3 bases, with 12 bases between them. Germline CDR1 and CDR2: SGHTA and FQGNSA. The CDR3 DNA follows: TGTGCCAGCAGCTTTGCGGGGGCGGACTACGAGCAGTACTTC. Translating gives CASSFAGADYEQYF. Full variable domain (remainder filled in from reference TRBV7-2 and TRBJ2-7): GAGVSQSPSNKVTEKGKDVELRCDPISGHTALYWYRQSLGQGLEFLIYFQGNSAPDKSGLPSDRFSAERTGGSVSTLTIQRTQQEDSAVYLCASSFAGADYEQYFGPGTRLTVT.

This clonotype was recorded many times. J is TRBJ2-7 and V is TRBV29-1, with D possibly matching TRBD1 (6 bases). The CDR3 consists of 12 residues. V lost 5 bases and J lost 2, with 10 bases in between. Germline V CDR1 and CDR2: SQVTM, ANQGSEA. CDR3 nucleotide sequence: TGCAGCGTTTTCAGGGACACCTACGAGCAGTACTTC. Its translation is CSVFRDTYEQYF.

This clonotype was counted at least ten times. The chain combines TRBV7-9 with TRBJ2-7, with 9 bases matching TRBD1. Looked up from germline, CDR1 is SEHNR and CDR2 is FQNEAQ (reference sequence). The CDR3 consists of 16 residues. J was trimmed by 6 bases and V by 0 bases; bases with no gene match: 9. The CDR3 region is CASSLAGTGRVREQYF. CDR3 DNA: TGTGCCAGCAGCTTAGCCGGGACAGGGAGAGTGCGCGAGCAGTACTTC.

The chain's CDR3 is CASRETSGSTDTQYF. The CDR3 nucleotides are TGTGCCAGCAGGGAAACTAGCGGTAGCACAGATACGCAGTATTTT. The chain joins TRBV6-1 to TRBJ2-3; TRBD2 agrees at 8 bases. With 6 bases clipped from V and 0 bases from J, the junction kept 5 bases outside the gene matches. Germline V gene data show CDR1 as MNHNS and CDR2 as SASEGT. The CDR3 sequence is 15 residues long.

This clonotype has ten or more counts. The V gene is TRBV29-1, the J gene TRBJ2-5; D is ambiguous. With 3 bases removed from V and 1 base from J, the gap between germline ends came to 6 bases. The CDR3 has 12 residues. Germline V gives CDR1 SQVTM, CDR2 ANQGSEA. The CDR3 here is CSVDGAQETQYF. For the CDR3, the DNA is TGCAGCGTTGACGGCGCCCAAGAGACCCAGTACTTC.

This clonotype was found many times. V and J are TRBV28 and TRBJ1-5; D uncertain. Trimming took off 2 bases at V and 5 bases at J, with 13 bases between the two ends. Germline lookup yields CDR1 MDHEN and CDR2 SYDVKM. CDR3 length: 15 residues. DNA of the CDR3: TGTGCCAGCAGTTTAGAATGGAGCTCAGATCAGCCCCAGCATTTT. Translation: CASSLEWSSDQPQHF. The full variable domain, rest sourced from reference TRBV28 and TRBJ1-5, is DVKVTQSSRYLVKRTGEKVFLECVQDMDHENMFWYRQDPGLGLRLIYFSYDVKMKEKGDIPEGYSVSREKKERFSLILESASTNQTSMYLCASSLEWSSDQPQHFGDGTRLSIL.